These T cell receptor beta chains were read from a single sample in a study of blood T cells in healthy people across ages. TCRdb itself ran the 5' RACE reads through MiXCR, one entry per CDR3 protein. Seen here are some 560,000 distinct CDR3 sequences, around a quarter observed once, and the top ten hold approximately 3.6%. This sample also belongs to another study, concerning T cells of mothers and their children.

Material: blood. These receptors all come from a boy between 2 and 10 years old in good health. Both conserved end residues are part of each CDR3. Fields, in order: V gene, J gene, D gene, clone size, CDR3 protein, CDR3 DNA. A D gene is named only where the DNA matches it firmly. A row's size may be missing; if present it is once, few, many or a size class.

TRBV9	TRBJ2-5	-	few	CASSEGTNEETQYF	TGTGCCAGCAGCGAGGGGACCAACGAAGAGACCCAGTACTTC
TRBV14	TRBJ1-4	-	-	CASSQIGTAYSEKLFF	TGTGCCAGCAGCCAGATTGGGACTGCCTATAGTGAAAAACTGTTTTTT
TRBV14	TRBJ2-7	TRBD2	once	CASSPIPGLVVEQYF	TGTGCCAGCAGCCCGATCCCGGGACTAGTCGTCGAGCAGTACTTC
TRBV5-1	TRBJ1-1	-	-	CASSLSGGYTENTEAFF	TGCGCCAGCAGCTTGTCGGGGGGATATACAGAGAACACTGAAGCTTTCTTT
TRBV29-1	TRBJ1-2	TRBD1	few	CSVDGQGSDYGYTF	TGCAGCGTTGACGGACAGGGGTCTGACTATGGCTACACCTTC
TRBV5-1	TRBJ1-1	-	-	CASSLGPLQGHTEAFF	TGCGCCAGCAGCTTGGGGCCCCTACAGGGACACACTGAAGCTTTCTTT
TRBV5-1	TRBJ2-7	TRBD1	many	CASSSGTGGYEQYF	TGCGCCAGCAGCTCCGGGACAGGGGGCTACGAGCAGTACTTC
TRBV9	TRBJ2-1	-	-	CASSDNHNEQFF	TGTGCCAGCAGCGATAACCACAATGAGCAGTTCTTC
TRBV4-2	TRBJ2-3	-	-	CASSQERPTADTQYF	TGTGCCAGCAGCCAAGAGAGACCGACTGCAGATACGCAGTATTTT
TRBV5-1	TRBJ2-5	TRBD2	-	CASSLYGREAETQYF	TGCGCCAGCAGCTTGTACGGTCGGGAGGCTGAGACCCAGTACTTC
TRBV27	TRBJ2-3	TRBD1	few	CASSLQGARGTDTQYF	TGTGCCAGCAGTTTACAGGGGGCACGTGGCACAGATACGCAGTATTTT